This T cell receptor beta chain was retrieved from a study of spatial heterogeneity in lung cancer. Study overall: There were around 72 donors, all of them untreated patients with early-stage non-small cell lung cancer. There were consistently more beta-chain sequences detected than alpha-chain sequences. When available, follow-up PBMC samples taken a median of approximately 26 months after resection were sequenced.

Deletions cut 0 bases from V and 12 bases from J, with 9 bases between. Germline CDR1 reads DFQATT; CDR2 reads SNEGSKA (reference sequence). CDR3 length: 10 residues. As to time point: blood at routine non-recurrence follow-up after resection. TCRs were sequenced from unsorted whole RNA of tumor, nontumor lung or PBMC. This clonotype occurred a few times. In TCRdb, the 5' RACE reads were re-called with MiXCR into one record per CDR3 protein. The table includes under 150,000 distinct CDR3 sequences, approximately 12% detected once. J is TRBJ2-7 and V is TRBV20-1, with no clear D. The material sequenced was PBMCs, taken at follow-up. The sequence came from a male donor with early-stage non-small cell lung cancer. CDR3 sequence reads: CSARESRRYF. In DNA form, the CDR3 reads TGCAGTGCTAGAGAGAGCAGGCGGTACTTC.